The entry below gives a single TCR beta chain sequence along with its context. Its target is not known. The sample originates from a study of blood T cells in healthy people across ages. Regarding the study as a whole: Whereas aged donors had fewer naive CD4+ cells, long-lived donors had more of them and higher diversity.

Through a sample-barcoded 5' primer and a J-beta primer mix, a second PCR was run for 7 to 11 cycles. MiXCR was run by TCRdb on the 5' RACE reads, yielding one entry per CDR3 protein. Seen here are 780,000 or so distinct CDR3 sequences, approximately 53% observed once, and the top ten hold around 24%. Sequencing was carried out using blood. The clonotype comes from a man aged 40-49 years in good health.

DNA for the CDR3: TGTGCCAGCAGTTACGGAGTTGACTCCTACGAGCAGTACTTC. This translates into CASSYGVDSYEQYF. The chain employs TRBV6-6 and TRBJ2-7, with D uncertain. The germline V gene encodes CDR1 MNHNY and CDR2 SVGAGI (reference sequence). The CDR3 covers 14 residues. V was trimmed by 2 bases and J by 0 bases, leaving 8 bases between them.